The rows below give T cell receptor beta chains drawn from one sample of a study of blood T cell repertoires in COVID-19. Repertoires were generated with immunoSEQ multiplex PCR, while TCRdb's copy carries only in-frame clones and drops some. The sample consists of just over 650,000 clones, approximately 90% of them appearing once. The sequenced material came from peripheral blood. The receptors derive from a young woman with acute or convalescent COVID-19. Each CDR3 is given with its conserved first and last residue. The D gene is left open where the match is weak. Expanded clones get a size class; other rows say once, few or many, or leave the size out.

clone_size	d_call	v_call	j_call	cdr3_aa	cdr3_nt
-	-	TRBV7-2	TRBJ2-1	CASSFYTGPWGEQFF	TGTGCCAGCAGCTTTTATACAGGGCCTTGGGGGGAGCAGTTCTTC
-	-	TRBV4-1	TRBJ1-5	CASSQEPGESQPQHF	TGCGCCAGCAGCCAAGAACCCGGGGAGAGTCAGCCCCAGCATTTT
-	TRBD1	TRBV6-5	TRBJ1-2	CASIRRDRGTHGYTF	TGTGCCAGCATTCGCCGGGACAGGGGAACCCATGGCTACACCTTC
-	TRBD1	TRBV5-1	TRBJ2-7	CASRWGDRDGDEQYF	TGCGCCAGCCGCTGGGGGGACAGGGACGGTGACGAGCAGTACTTC
-	TRBD2	TRBV3-1/TRBV3-2	TRBJ2-5	CASSQVAGGTQYF	TGTGCCAGCAGCCAAGTGGCGGGGGGGACCCAGTACTTC
-	-	TRBV13	TRBJ1-2	CASSSPQGPYTF	TGTGCCAGCAGCTCGCCCCAGGGCCCCTACACCTTC
-	TRBD1	TRBV5-6	TRBJ1-6	CASSYFDRALLTLHF	TGTGCCAGCAGCTATTTTGACAGGGCGCTTTTAACCCTCCACTTT
once	TRBD1	TRBV2	TRBJ1-2	CASSVRDSVPPTF	TGTGCCAGCAGTGTTCGGGACAGCGTCCCCCCCACCTTC
-	-	TRBV5-4	TRBJ2-3	CASSFGRGPRDTQYF	TGTGCCAGCAGCTTTGGGCGGGGGCCTCGAGATACGCAGTATTTT
-	TRBD1	TRBV18	TRBJ2-4	CASSPEDRVDIQYF	TGTGCCAGCTCACCAGAGGACAGGGTCGACATTCAGTACTTC
-	TRBD1	TRBV29-1	TRBJ1-2	CSVEGDRGLRNYGYTF	TGCAGCGTTGAAGGGGACAGGGGGCTAAGGAACTATGGCTACACCTTC
-	TRBD1	TRBV5-5	TRBJ2-5	CASSSPGGQETQYF	TGTGCCAGCAGCTCCCCAGGGGGCCAAGAGACCCAGTACTTC
-	-	TRBV30	TRBJ1-2	CAWSVAPTAGGHAWANYGYTF	TGTGCCTGGAGTGTAGCCCCCACGGCGGGGGGCCACGCGTGGGCTAACTATGGCTACACCTTC
-	-	TRBV19	TRBJ1-1	CASSFSSGRNTEAFF	TGTGCCAGTAGCTTTTCGTCCGGGAGGAACACTGAAGCTTTCTTT
-	-	TRBV5-1	TRBJ2-5	CASSLAPQAETQYF	TGCGCCAGCAGCTTGGCCCCACAGGCGGAGACCCAGTACTTC
few	-	TRBV12-3/TRBV12-4	TRBJ1-5	CASSLAQGGPQHF	TGTGCCAGCAGTTTAGCTCAGGGTGGGCCCCAGCATTTT
-	TRBD1	TRBV19	TRBJ1-1	CASSRDRLGTEAFF	TGTGCCAGTAGTAGGGACAGGCTGGGCACTGAAGCTTTCTTT
few	-	TRBV30	TRBJ1-3	CAWSVPGESGNTIYF	TGTGCCTGGAGTGTACCAGGGGAGTCTGGAAACACCATATATTTT
-	-	TRBV4-1	TRBJ1-1	CASSQDTGPNTEAFF	TGCGCCAGCAGCCAAGATACAGGGCCGAACACTGAAGCTTTCTTT
-	-	TRBV7-2	TRBJ2-3	CASSRLTDTQYF	TGTGCCAGCAGCCGTCTCACAGATACGCAGTATTTT
-	TRBD1	TRBV2	TRBJ1-2	CASKGQGSNGYTF	TGTGCCAGCAAAGGACAGGGCAGTAATGGCTACACCTTC
-	TRBD1	TRBV6-6	TRBJ1-6	CASSPGTGGNSPLHF	TGTGCCAGCAGTCCGGGGACAGGGGGGAATTCACCCCTCCACTTT
-	TRBD1	TRBV12-5	TRBJ1-4	CASGLNGQANEKLFF	TGTGCTAGTGGTTTGAATGGACAGGCCAATGAAAAACTGTTTTTT